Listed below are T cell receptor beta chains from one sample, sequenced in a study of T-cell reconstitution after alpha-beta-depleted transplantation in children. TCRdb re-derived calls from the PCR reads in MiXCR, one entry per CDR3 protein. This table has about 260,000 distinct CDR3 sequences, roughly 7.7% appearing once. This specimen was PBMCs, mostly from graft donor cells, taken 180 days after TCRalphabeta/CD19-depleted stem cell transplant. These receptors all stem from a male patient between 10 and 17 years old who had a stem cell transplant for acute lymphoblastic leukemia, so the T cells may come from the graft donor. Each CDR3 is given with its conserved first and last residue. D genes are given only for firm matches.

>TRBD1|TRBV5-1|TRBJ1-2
CASSMGGQSYGYTF
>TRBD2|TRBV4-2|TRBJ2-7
CASSRSGTKYEQYF
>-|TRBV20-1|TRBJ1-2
CSARDRTVYGYTF
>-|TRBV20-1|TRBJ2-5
CSARGGGASQETQYF
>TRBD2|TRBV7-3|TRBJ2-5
CASSPRTSGGQETQYF
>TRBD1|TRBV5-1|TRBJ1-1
CASSLAGGGGTEAFF
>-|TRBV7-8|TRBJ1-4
CASSQGGQGSGATNEKLFF
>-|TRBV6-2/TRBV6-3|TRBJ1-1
CASSRKQVYTEAFF
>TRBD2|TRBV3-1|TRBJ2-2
CATSQVRGANTGELFF
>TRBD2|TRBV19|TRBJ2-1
CASSTGLAGAEQFF
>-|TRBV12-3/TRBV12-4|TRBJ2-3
CASTLAGDTQYF
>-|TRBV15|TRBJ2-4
CATSYREGNIQYF
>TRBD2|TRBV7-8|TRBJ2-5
CASSLVLAGVETQYF
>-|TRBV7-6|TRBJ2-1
CASSPPRGAGSYNEQFF
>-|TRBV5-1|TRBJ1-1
CASSRGWGSNTEAFF
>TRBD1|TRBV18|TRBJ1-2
CASSRMTGNGYTF
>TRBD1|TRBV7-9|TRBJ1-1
CATQGEWTEAFF
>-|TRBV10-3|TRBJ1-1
CAISESRNTEAFF
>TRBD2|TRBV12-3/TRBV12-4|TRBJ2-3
CASRGRDLPSGPTTDTQYF
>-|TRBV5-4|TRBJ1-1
CASSFGFGTEAFF
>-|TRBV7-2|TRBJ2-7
CASSFGASSLYEQYF
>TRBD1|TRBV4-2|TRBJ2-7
CASTPDRGYEQYF
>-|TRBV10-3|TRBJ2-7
CAISGSATYEQYF
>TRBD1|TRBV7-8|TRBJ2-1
CASSLPGQWYNEQFF
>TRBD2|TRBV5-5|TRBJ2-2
CASSLGSGVNTGELFF
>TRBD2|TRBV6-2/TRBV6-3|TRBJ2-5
CASSYSIQRGQETQYF
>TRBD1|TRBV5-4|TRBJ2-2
CASSPGQGFTGELFF
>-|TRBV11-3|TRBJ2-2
CASSFGGRPGELFF
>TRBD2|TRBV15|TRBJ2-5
CATSTLPGGRETQYF
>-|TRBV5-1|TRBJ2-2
CASSRDPNTGELFF
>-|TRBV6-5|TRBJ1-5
CASSYAQYSNQPQHF
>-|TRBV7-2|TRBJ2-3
CASSQGLTTQYF
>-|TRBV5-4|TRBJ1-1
CASSLALGATEAFF
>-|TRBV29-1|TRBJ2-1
CSVSLTGGSYNEQFF
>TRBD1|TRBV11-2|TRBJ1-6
CASSLDGTGLNNSPLHF
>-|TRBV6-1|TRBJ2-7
CASTPGGAGRPPEQYF
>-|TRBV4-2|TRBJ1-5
CASSQDRSKPQHF
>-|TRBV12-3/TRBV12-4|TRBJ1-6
CASSLGIGGDYNSPLHF
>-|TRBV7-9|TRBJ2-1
CASSLSQRTVYNEQFF
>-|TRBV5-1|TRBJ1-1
CASSLGREGGVLGVTEAFF